The 2 T cell receptor beta chains reported below all come from one sample, sequenced in a study of blood T cell repertoires in COVID-19. Clones were sequenced by immunoSEQ multiplex PCR, and TCRdb holds only the in-frame ones, with some missing. This table has about 59,000 clones, around 79% appearing once. Sample: peripheral blood. The source is a woman between 65 and 79 years old with acute or convalescent COVID-19.

The chain uses TRBV5-5 and TRBJ2-1, with 8 bases aligning to TRBD1. Germline V CDR1 and CDR2: SGHKS, YYEKEE (reference sequence). The CDR3 loop spans 16 amino acids. V shed 4 bases, J shed 1 base, and the junction held 7 bases outside the gene matches. CDR3 sequence (DNA): TGTGCCAGCAGCCCCACGACAGGGGAGTCCTACAATGAGCAGTTCTTC. Amino acid sequence: CASSPTTGESYNEQFF.

The rearrangement links TRBV9 to TRBJ1-1, with D uncertain. Per the germline V gene, CDR1 is SGDLS and CDR2 is YYNGEE. The CDR3 extends over 13 amino acids. V was pared by 3 bases and J by 2 bases, with 8 bases between. The CDR3 reads CASSAGRNTEAFF. The DNA for the CDR3 is TGTGCCAGCAGCGCCGGGAGAAACACTGAAGCTTTCTTT.